A single sample gave rise to the 8 T cell receptor beta chains below, sequenced in a study of T cells in Graves' hyperthyroidism and ophthalmopathy. Amplification of TCR beta CDR3 regions used RNA as the template. Carried out on the TCR CDR3, a first-round RT-PCR used the HTBI primer set. MiXCR was run by TCRdb on the multiplex PCR reads, yielding one entry per CDR3 protein. The data contain approximately 600,000 distinct CDR3 sequences, 15% to 20% of them singletons. The specimen was blood. The origin of the receptors is a woman aged 25 to 39 with Graves' hyperthyroidism.

V and J are TRBV7-9 and TRBJ2-5; D unresolved. Germline CDR1 and CDR2: SEHNR and FQNEAQ (reference sequence). Trimming left V 2 bases short and J 2 bases short, with 3 bases between. The CDR3 length is 12 residues. As DNA, the CDR3 is TGTGCCAGCAGCTTAATGCAAGAGACCCAGTACTTC. Translated, it gives CASSLMQETQYF. Looking up the rest from reference TRBV7-9 and TRBJ2-5 gives the full variable domain: DTGVSQNPRHKITKRGQNVTFRCDPISEHNRLYWYRQTLGQGPEFLTYFQNEAQLEKSRLLSDRFSAERPKGSFSTLEIQRTEQGDSAMYLCASSLMQETQYFGPGTRLLVL.

The chain combines TRBV6-2 or TRBV6-3 with TRBJ2-7; 11 bases fit TRBD1. The length of the CDR3 is 15 residues. V was clipped by 4 bases and J by 4 bases; unmatched bases: 6. The germline V gene has CDR1 MNHEY and CDR2 SVGEGT. The CDR3 DNA reads as TGTGCCAGCAGTTCCGCCGGGACAGGGGGGTACGAGCAGTACTTC. Translation: CASSSAGTGGYEQYF.

Many counts were recorded for this clonotype. This chain connects TRBV28 to TRBJ1-5; 11 bases match TRBD1. V gave up 5 bases and J gave up 0 bases; unmatched junction bases: 9. The CDR3 consists of 18 residues. Germline CDR1 and CDR2: MDHEN and SYDVKM. This chain's CDR3 is CASSTGTGGSYSNQPQHF. Here the CDR3 DNA reads TGTGCCAGCAGTACCGGGACAGGGGGTTCTTATAGCAATCAGCCCCAGCATTTT.

Worth noting for this clonotype: Its ends do not fully match the called genes, so a read error is possible. CDR3 region: CSPRMPVFSASGNTIYF. As DNA, the CDR3 is TGCAGTCCTAGAATGCCCGTGTTTAGCGCCTCTGGAAACACCATATATTTT. The chain combines TRBV20-1 with TRBJ1-3, with D hard to call. In germline, CDR1 is DFQATT, CDR2 SNEGSKA (reference sequence). CDR3 length: 17 amino acids.

This clonotype was counted ten times or more. The genes are TRBV6-1 and TRBJ1-1; weak D call: TRBD1 (5 bases). The CDR3 extends over 14 amino acids. Germline CDR1 MNHNS, CDR2 SASEGT. Trimming stripped 6 bases from V and 1 base from J, with 12 bases between. The DNA of the CDR3 is TGTGCCAGCAGCCAAGGGGTAAGGAACACTGAAGCTTTCTTT. This gives the protein CASSQGVRNTEAFF.

The sample holds a few counts of this clonotype. The junction shows a germline mismatch at one end, possibly a read error. V gene TRBV4-1 combines with J gene TRBJ1-1, with D unclear. The CDR3 has 15 residues. In germline, CDR1 is MGHRA, CDR2 YSYEKL. CDR3 sequence: CASSQDPFMNTEAFF. The CDR3 DNA sequence: TGCGCCAGCAGTCAAGATCCCTTCATGAACACTGAAGCTTTCTTT.

This clonotype was found many times. The chain has TRBV2 and TRBJ2-3; no clear D. The germline V and J ends were trimmed by 4 bases and 4 bases, with 6 bases remaining between them. Germline lookup yields CDR1 SNHLY and CDR2 FYNNEI. The CDR3 length is 12 residues. The CDR3 reads CASSASADTQYF. The DNA of the CDR3 is TGTGCCAGCAGTGCGAGTGCAGATACGCAGTATTTT. The variable domain in full, completed from reference TRBV2 and TRBJ2-3, reads EPEVTQTPSHQVTQMGQEVILRCVPISNHLYFYWYRQILGQKVEFLVSFYNNEISEKSEIFDDQFSVERPDGSNFTLKIRSTKLEDSAMYFCASSASADTQYFGPGTRLTVL.

Concerning this clonotype: Possible read error: a much larger clone is one base away. The chain carries TRBV12-5 and TRBJ2-1, with 9 positions matching TRBD1. The J call may be in error: the DNA end matches TRBJ2-7 better. The CDR3 is 14 residues long. Germline V gene data show CDR1 as LGHNT and CDR2 as FRNRAP. The CDR3: CASGLTGGVNEQYF. CDR3 in DNA: TGTGCTAGTGGCCTGACAGGGGGGGTCAATGAGCAGTACTTC.